Presented here are 8 T cell receptor beta chains from one specimen sequenced in a study of human T cells and chemical hapten exposure. TCRdb analysed the RACE reads with MiXCR anew, one entry per CDR3 protein. The data show some 38,000 distinct CDR3 sequences, 7.5% to 8% seen once. Time point indicated: pre-sensitization, week 0. Treatment indicated: therapeutic diphenylcyclopropenone sensitization with weekly scalp DPC. The material sequenced was whole blood, taken in connection with sensitization to the hapten diphenylcyclopropenone (DPC). Receptor source: a woman between 50 and 59 years old with alopecia areata. Some clones in this sample may be carry-over from other donors' samples.

The chain links TRBV29-1 to TRBJ2-3; D unclear. V lost 5 bases and J lost 2, with 5 bases in between. The CDR3 extends over 11 amino acids. Germline V gene lookup returns CDR1 SQVTM and CDR2 ANQGSEA. This CDR3 is CSVSHTDTQYF. The DNA for the CDR3 is TGCAGCGTTTCCCACACAGATACGCAGTATTTT.

The chain is built from TRBV6-5 and TRBJ2-3; 9 bases are shared with TRBD2. The CDR3 is 16 residues long. From germline, CDR1 is MNHEY and CDR2 SVGAGI. The J segment lost 3 bases and the V segment lost 6 bases, leaving 10 bases of the junction unmatched. CDR3 residues: CASRSTSGGKTDTQYF. The DNA of the CDR3 is TGTGCCAGCAGGTCGACTAGCGGAGGGAAGACAGATACGCAGTATTTT.

Only a few counts were recorded for this clonotype. The J gene is TRBJ1-4, the V gene TRBV11-2; D gene uncertain. V shed 7 bases and J shed 8 bases, with 20 bases lying between them. The V gene's germline CDR1 is SGHAT and CDR2 FQNNGV. CDR3 length equals 15 residues. CDR3 residues: CASMDPGLGREKLFF. Here the CDR3 DNA reads TGTGCCAGCATGGACCCGGGCCTAGGACGGGAAAAACTGTTTTTT.

This clonotype was detected ten times or more. The chain couples TRBV11-1 to TRBJ1-1; D is unresolved. From germline, CDR1 is SGHAT and CDR2 FQDESV (reference sequence). Trimming cost V 0 bases and J 0 bases, with 5 bases left between them. The CDR3 consists of 14 residues. The chain's CDR3 is CASSLAGMNTEAFF. For the CDR3, the DNA is TGTGCCAGCAGCTTAGCAGGGATGAACACTGAAGCTTTCTTT.

This clonotype was observed many times. The chain uses TRBV20-1 and TRBJ2-2, with a weak D call TRBD2 (7 bases). This CDR3 is built from 14 residues. Germline V gene data show CDR1 as DFQATT and CDR2 as SNEGSKA (reference sequence). V was clipped by 6 bases and J by 0 bases, with 11 bases between them. In nucleotides, the CDR3 is TGCAGTGCAGGGGGAGGGGCGAACACCGGGGAGCTGTTTTTT. Residues: CSAGGGANTGELFF.

This clonotype was counted at least ten times. CDR3 in DNA: TGTGCCAGCAGTGTTGGCTCTTCCTATGGCTACACCTTC. Protein sequence: CASSVGSSYGYTF. The chain has TRBV2 and TRBJ1-2; no reliable D call. Germline-derived CDR1 and CDR2 are SNHLY and FYNNEI. This CDR3 has 13 residues. Trimming shortened V by 4 bases and J by 4 bases, and 10 bases separated the two germline ends.

The chain carries TRBV5-4 and TRBJ1-1; 10 bases are shared with TRBD1. CDR1 is SGHNT and CDR2 is YYREEE in the germline V gene (reference sequence). The CDR3 runs to 16 residues. V was pared by 0 bases and J by 5 bases, with 7 bases of the junction left unmatched. The CDR3 loop reads CASSLGQGARYTEAFF. Here the CDR3 DNA reads TGTGCCAGCAGCTTGGGACAGGGGGCGCGCTATACTGAAGCTTTCTTT.

This clonotype was counted ten times or more. The chain joins TRBV11-3 to TRBJ1-2, with D uncertain. The CDR3 length is 16 residues. Trimming cost V 0 bases and J 4 bases, with 15 bases left between them. The germline gives CDR1 SGHNT, CDR2 YENEEA. The CDR3 nucleotides are TGTGCCAGCAGCTTAGAGGGTCGGGGAGCTAGCTATGGCTACACCTTC. Amino acid sequence: CASSLEGRGASYGYTF.